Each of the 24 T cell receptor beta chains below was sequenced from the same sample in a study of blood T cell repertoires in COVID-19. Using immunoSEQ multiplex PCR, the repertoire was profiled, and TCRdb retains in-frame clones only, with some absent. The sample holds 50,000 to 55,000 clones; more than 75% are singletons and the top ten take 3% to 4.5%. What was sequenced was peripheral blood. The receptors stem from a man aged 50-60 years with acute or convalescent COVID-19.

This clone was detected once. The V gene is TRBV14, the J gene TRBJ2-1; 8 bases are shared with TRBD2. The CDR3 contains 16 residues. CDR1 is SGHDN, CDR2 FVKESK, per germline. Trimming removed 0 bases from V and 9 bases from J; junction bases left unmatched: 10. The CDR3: CASSQDGAGVRGEQFF. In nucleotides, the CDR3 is TGTGCCAGCAGCCAAGATGGAGCGGGAGTAAGGGGTGAGCAGTTCTTC.

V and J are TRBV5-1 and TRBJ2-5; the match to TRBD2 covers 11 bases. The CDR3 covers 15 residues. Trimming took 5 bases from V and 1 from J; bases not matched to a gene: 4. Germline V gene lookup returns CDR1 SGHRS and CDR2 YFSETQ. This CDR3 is CASRQLAGAQETQYF. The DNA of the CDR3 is TGCGCCAGCAGACAACTAGCGGGGGCCCAAGAGACCCAGTACTTC.

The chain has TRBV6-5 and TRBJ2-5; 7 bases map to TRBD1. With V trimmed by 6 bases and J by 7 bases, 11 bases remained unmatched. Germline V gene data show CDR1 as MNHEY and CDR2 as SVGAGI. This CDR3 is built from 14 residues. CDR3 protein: CASSRGQARWTQYF. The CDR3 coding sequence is TGTGCCAGCAGCCGCGGACAGGCCAGGTGGACCCAGTACTTC.

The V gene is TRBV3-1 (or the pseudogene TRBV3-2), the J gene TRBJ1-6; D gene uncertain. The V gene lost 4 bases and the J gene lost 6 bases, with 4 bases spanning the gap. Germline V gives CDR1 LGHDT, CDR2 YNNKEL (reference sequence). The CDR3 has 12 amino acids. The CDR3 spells CASSLSNSPLHF. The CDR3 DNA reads TGTGCCAGCAGCCTCTCTAATTCACCCCTCCACTTT.

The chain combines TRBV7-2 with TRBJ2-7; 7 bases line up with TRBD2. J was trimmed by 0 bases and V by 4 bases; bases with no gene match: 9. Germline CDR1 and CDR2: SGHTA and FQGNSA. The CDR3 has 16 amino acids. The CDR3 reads CASSSTPAGVSYEQYF. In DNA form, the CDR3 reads TGTGCCAGCAGCTCGACGCCGGCGGGGGTCTCCTACGAGCAGTACTTC.

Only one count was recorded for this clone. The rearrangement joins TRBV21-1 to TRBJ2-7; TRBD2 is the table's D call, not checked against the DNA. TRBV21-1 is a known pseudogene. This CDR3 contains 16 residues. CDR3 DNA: TGTGCCCGCAGGGGGCCTCGGACTAGGAGCTCCTACGAGCAGTACTTC. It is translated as CARRGPRTRSSYEQYF.

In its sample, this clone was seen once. The CDR3 DNA is TGTGCCAGCAGCCAAGGGGGACAGTCCGGCTACACCTTC. Amino acid sequence: CASSQGGQSGYTF. The V call is TRBV3-1 (or the pseudogene TRBV3-2), the J call TRBJ1-2; 7 bases agree with TRBD1. Trimming cost V 1 base and J 8 bases; bases outside gene matches: 4. Germline V gene sequence: CDR1 LGHDT, CDR2 YNNKEL (reference sequence). The CDR3 is 13 amino acids.

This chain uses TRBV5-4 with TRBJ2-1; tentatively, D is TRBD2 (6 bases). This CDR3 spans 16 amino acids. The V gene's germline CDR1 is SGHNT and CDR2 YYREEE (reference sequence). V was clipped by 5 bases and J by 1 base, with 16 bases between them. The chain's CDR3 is CASSQGGEESYNEQFF. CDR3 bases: TGTGCCAGCAGTCAGGGCGGGGAGGAATCCTACAATGAGCAGTTCTTC.

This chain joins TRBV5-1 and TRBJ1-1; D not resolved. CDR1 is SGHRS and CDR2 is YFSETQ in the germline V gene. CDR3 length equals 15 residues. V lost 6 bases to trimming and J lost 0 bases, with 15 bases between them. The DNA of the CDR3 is TGCGCCAGCAATAGCGTAGGTTCCATGAACACTGAAGCTTTCTTT. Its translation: CASNSVGSMNTEAFF.

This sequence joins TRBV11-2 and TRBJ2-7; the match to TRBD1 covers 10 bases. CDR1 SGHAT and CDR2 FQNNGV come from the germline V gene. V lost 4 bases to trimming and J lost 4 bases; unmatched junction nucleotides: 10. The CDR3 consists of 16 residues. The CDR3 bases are TGTGCCAGCAGCTCCCCCCAGGACAGGGGGTTTTACGAGCAGTACTTC. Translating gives CASSSPQDRGFYEQYF.

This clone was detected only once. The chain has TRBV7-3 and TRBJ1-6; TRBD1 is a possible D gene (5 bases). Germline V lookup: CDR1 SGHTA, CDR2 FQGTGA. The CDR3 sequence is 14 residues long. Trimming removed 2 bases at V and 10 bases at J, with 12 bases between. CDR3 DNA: TGTGCCAGCAGCTTAGGCCAGGGAACCTCACCCCTCCACTTT. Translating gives CASSLGQGTSPLHF.

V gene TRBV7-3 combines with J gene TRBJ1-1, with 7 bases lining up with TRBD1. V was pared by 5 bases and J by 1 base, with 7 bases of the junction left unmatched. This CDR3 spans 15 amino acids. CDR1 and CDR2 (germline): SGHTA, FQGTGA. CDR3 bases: TGTGCCAGCAGCCTTCATACAGGGGCGAACACTGAAGCTTTCTTT. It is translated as CASSLHTGANTEAFF. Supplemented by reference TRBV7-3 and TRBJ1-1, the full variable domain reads GAGVSQTPSNKVTEKGKYVELRCDPISGHTALYWYRQSLGQGPEFLIYFQGTGAADDSGLPNDRFFAVRPEGSVSTLKIQRTERGDSAVYLCASSLHTGANTEAFFGQGTRLTVV.

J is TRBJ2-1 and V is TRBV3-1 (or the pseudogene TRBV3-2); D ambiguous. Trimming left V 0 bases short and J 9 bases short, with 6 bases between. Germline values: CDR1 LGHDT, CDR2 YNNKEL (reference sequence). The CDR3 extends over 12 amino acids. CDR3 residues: CASSQDRVEQFF. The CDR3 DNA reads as TGTGCCAGCAGCCAAGATCGAGTTGAGCAGTTCTTC.

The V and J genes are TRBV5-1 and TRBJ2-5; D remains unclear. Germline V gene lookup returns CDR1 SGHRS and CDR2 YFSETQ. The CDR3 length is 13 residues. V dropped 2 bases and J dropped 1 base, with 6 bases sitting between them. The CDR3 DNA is TGCGCCAGCAGCTTTCAAATCCAAGAGACCCAGTACTTC. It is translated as CASSFQIQETQYF. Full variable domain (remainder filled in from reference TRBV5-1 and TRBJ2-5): KAGVTQTPRYLIKTRGQQVTLSCSPISGHRSVSWYQQTPGQGLQFLFEYFSETQRNKGNFPGRFSGRQFSNSRSEMNVSTLELGDSALYLCASSFQIQETQYFGPGTRLLVL.

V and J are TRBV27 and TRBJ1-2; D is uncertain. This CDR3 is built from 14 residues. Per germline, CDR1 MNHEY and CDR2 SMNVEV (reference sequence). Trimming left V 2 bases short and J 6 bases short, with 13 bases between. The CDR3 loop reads CASSLDRGYHGYTF. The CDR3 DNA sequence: TGTGCCAGCAGTTTAGATCGCGGATATCATGGCTACACCTTC.

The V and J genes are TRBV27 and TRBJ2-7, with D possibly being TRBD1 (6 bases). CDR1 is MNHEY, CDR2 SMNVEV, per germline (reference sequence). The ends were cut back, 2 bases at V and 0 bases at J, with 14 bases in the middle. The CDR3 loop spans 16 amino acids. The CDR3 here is CASSLTPGQFSYEQYF. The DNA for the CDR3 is TGTGCCAGCAGTTTAACCCCCGGACAGTTCTCCTACGAGCAGTACTTC.

In nucleotides, the CDR3 is TGTGCCAGCAGCGTAGGAGCAGGGGGCAAAACAGATACGCAGTATTTT. It codes for CASSVGAGGKTDTQYF. This sequence joins TRBV9 and TRBJ2-3; TRBD1 aligns across 8 bases. Germline trimming cut 0 bases from V and 3 bases from J; bases unmatched to any gene: 6. The germline V gene has CDR1 SGDLS and CDR2 YYNGEE. This CDR3 contains 16 residues.

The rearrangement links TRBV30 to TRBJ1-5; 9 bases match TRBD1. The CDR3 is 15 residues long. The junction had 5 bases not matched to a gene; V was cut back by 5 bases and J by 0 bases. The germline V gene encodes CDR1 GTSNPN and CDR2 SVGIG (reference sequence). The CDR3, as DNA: TGTGCCTGGCAACAGGGGGCCCATAGCAATCAGCCCCAGCATTTT. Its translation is CAWQQGAHSNQPQHF.

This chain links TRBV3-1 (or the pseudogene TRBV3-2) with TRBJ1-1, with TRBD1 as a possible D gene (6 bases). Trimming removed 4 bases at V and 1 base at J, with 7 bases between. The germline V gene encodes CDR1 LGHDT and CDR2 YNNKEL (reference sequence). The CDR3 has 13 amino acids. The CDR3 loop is CASSLGQNTEAFF. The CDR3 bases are TGTGCCAGCAGCCTGGGACAGAACACTGAAGCTTTCTTT.

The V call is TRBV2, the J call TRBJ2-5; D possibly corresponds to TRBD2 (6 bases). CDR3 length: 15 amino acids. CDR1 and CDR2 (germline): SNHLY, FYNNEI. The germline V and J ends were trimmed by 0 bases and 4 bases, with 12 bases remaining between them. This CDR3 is CASSEALMGGETQYF. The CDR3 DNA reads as TGTGCCAGCAGTGAAGCTCTCATGGGGGGAGAGACCCAGTACTTC.

CDR3 nucleotide sequence: TGTGCCAGCAGCGTAGGAAGGGAGAATGAAAAACTGTTTTTT. It translates to CASSVGRENEKLFF. The rearrangement joins TRBV9 to TRBJ1-4; D is undetermined. V was pared by 0 bases and J by 5 bases, with 8 bases between. The CDR3 length is 14 residues. Germline V CDR1 and CDR2: SGDLS, YYNGEE.

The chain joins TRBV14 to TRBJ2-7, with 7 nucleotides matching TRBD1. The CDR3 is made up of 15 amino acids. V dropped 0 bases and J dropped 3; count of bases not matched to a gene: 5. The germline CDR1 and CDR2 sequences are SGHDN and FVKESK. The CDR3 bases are TGTGCCAGCAGCCAAGATCCGACAGGGTACTACGAGCAGTACTTC. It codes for CASSQDPTGYYEQYF.

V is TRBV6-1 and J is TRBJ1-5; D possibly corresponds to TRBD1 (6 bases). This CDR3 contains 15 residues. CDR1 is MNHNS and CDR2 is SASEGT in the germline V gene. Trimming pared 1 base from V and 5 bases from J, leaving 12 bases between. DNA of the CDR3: TGTGCCAGCAGTGAAGGGCAGGGGAATCATCAGCCCCAGCATTTT. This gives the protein CASSEGQGNHQPQHF.

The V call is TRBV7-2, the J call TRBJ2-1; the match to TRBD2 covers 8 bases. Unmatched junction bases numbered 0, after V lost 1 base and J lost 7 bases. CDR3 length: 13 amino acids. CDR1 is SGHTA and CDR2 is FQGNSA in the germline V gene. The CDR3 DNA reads TGTGCCAGCAGCTTAGGACTAGCGAATGAGCAGTTCTTC. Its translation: CASSLGLANEQFF.